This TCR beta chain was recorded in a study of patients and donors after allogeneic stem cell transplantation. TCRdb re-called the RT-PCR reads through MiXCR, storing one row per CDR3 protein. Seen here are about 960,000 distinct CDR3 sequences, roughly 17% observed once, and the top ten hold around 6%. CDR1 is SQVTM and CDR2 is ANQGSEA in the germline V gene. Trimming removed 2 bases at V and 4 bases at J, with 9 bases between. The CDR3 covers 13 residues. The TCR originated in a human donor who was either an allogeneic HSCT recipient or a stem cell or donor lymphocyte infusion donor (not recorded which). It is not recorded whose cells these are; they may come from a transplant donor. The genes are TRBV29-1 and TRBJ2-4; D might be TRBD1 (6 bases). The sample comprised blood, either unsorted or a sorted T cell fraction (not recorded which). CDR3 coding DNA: TGCAGCGTTGAATGGGACAAAAAAAACATTCAGTACTTC. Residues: CSVEWDKKNIQYF.